In this sample, the clone carrying this T cell receptor beta chain turned up a few times. As yet, its antigen is unknown. A read error is possible here, since a much larger clone lies one base away. The read ends 3 residues before the CDR3 terminus; that terminus is restored from the germline J gene. This sample stems from a study of T cell clonality in common variable immunodeficiency. General study findings and limits: Compared with controls, CVID subjects had fewer shared TCRbeta clones. Fewer deletions and N-nucleotide insertions were reportedly seen in common variable immunodeficiency TCR beta sequences.

Control and CVID samples contributed equal amounts of genomic DNA. Assay: immunoSEQ multiplex PCR; the TCRdb copy retains only in-frame clones and omits some. The table lists roughly 30,000 clones, with no singletons. Germline values: CDR1 DFQATT, CDR2 SNEGSKA (reference sequence). CDR3 length equals 14 residues. This sequence joins TRBV20-1 and TRBJ1-4; the match to TRBD1 covers 11 bases. This TCR was sampled from a person aged 18-70 years in good health. What was sequenced was peripheral blood mononuclear cells. This CDR3 is CSAWDRGENSPLFF. The CDR3 DNA, read in part, is TGCAGTGCTTGGGACAGGGGGGAAAATTCACCA.